A single T cell receptor beta chain is shown here with its context. The data originate from a study of technical replicates of blood from several donors. The data were produced by immunoSEQ multiplex PCR, yet TCRdb's version contains in-frame clones alone and is incomplete. The repertoire holds tens of thousands of clones, roughly 94% seen once, with around 0.25% in the top ten. The germline V gene encodes CDR1 MNHEY and CDR2 SVGAGI. The CDR3 is 13 residues long. V was clipped by 2 bases and J by 6 bases, with 10 bases between them. Sequenced material: T cells isolated from PBMCs. The V gene is TRBV6-5, the J gene TRBJ1-1; D call uncertain. The receptor comes from a human donor in good health. CDR3 sequence: CASSYTQAAEAFF. DNA for the CDR3: TGTGCCAGCAGTTACACACAAGCGGCTGAAGCTTTCTTT.